These 18 T cell receptor beta chains originate from one sample sequenced in a study of cytomegalovirus exposure and HLA in healthy donors. A multiplex PCR was run with 60 Vbeta primers and 13 Jbeta primers. Repertoires were generated with immunoSEQ multiplex PCR, while TCRdb's copy carries only in-frame clones and drops some. The table records roughly 130,000 clones, approximately 67% of them present only once. Source material: PBMCs. These TCRs come from a woman aged 55-75 years in good health and CMV-seronegative.

This sequence joins TRBV5-8 and TRBJ2-7, with 7 bases that match TRBD1. Trimming at V came to 0 bases and at J to 7 bases, leaving 7 bases not matched to a gene. CDR1 is SGHTS, CDR2 YDEGEE, per germline. The CDR3 totals 14 residues. The CDR3, as DNA: TGTGCCAGCAGCTTGGTGCAGGGGGTTGGGGAGCAGTACTTC. Its protein product is CASSLVQGVGEQYF.

The chain links TRBV27 to TRBJ1-2; tentatively, D is TRBD1 (6 bases). CDR1 is MNHEY, CDR2 SMNVEV, per germline (reference sequence). The CDR3 loop spans 13 amino acids. V was clipped by 10 bases and J by 0 bases, with 12 bases between them. The CDR3 spells CATRRTANYGYTF. CDR3 bases: TGTGCCACGCGGAGGACAGCTAACTATGGCTACACCTTC.

The genes are TRBV5-1 and TRBJ2-7, with D possibly matching TRBD1 (5 bases). Germline CDR1 and CDR2: SGHRS and YFSETQ. Deletions cut 3 bases from V and 3 bases from J, with 13 bases between. The CDR3 spans 14 residues. The CDR3: CASSSQAAIYEQYF. The DNA for the CDR3 is TGCGCCAGCAGCTCACAGGCAGCCATCTACGAGCAGTACTTC.

The chain links TRBV5-6 to TRBJ2-2; TRBD1 aligns across 12 bases. Germline V lookup: CDR1 SGHDT, CDR2 YYEEEE. The trim removed 2 bases at V and 4 bases at J, leaving 9 bases unmatched. This CDR3 has 18 residues. The CDR3 protein is CASSFRDRGPSLTGELFF. Here the CDR3 DNA reads TGTGCCAGCAGCTTCCGGGACAGGGGGCCCAGTCTCACCGGGGAGCTGTTTTTT.

The chain carries TRBV15 and TRBJ1-1; no clear D. Trimming shortened V by 0 bases and J by 1 base, and 6 bases separated the two germline ends. This CDR3 has 14 residues. CDR1 is LNHNV, CDR2 YYDKDF, per germline (reference sequence). CDR3: CATSRDRGNTEAFF. The CDR3 bases are TGTGCCACCAGCAGAGATCGCGGGAACACTGAAGCTTTCTTT.

The CDR3 region has the DNA TGTGCCACCCGACGGGAGGGAATAACCTACGAGCAGTACTTC. Encoded protein: CATRREGITYEQYF. The chain has TRBV2 and TRBJ2-7; 8 bases fit TRBD2. V was clipped by 10 bases and J by 2 bases; unmatched bases: 10. Germline V gene lookup returns CDR1 SNHLY and CDR2 FYNNEI. This CDR3 contains 14 residues.

The gene calls are TRBV29-1 and TRBJ2-1, with TRBD2 matching 8 bases. This CDR3 spans 13 amino acids. V gave up 7 bases and J gave up 5 bases; unmatched junction bases: 7. The germline gives CDR1 SQVTM, CDR2 ANQGSEA. This chain's CDR3 is CSAALAGHNEQFF. The CDR3 region has the DNA TGCAGCGCCGCTCTAGCGGGCCACAATGAGCAGTTCTTC.

The gene calls are TRBV7-3 and TRBJ2-3; 12 bases agree with TRBD2. Germline CDR1 is SGHTA and CDR2 is FQGTGA. V was pared by 3 bases and J by 5 bases, with 3 bases of the junction left unmatched. The CDR3 loop spans 15 amino acids. The CDR3, as DNA: TGTGCCAGCAGCTTTACTAGCGGGAGGATAGATACGCAGTATTTT. Translated: CASSFTSGRIDTQYF.

J is TRBJ2-3 and V is TRBV5-4; 11 nucleotides line up with TRBD2. Germline V gives CDR1 SGHNT, CDR2 YYREEE (reference sequence). CDR3 length: 16 residues. The ends lost 4 bases at V and 1 base at J; junction bases unmatched: 5. The CDR3 DNA is TGTGCCAGCAGCATTAGCGGGGGGGTAGGCACAGATACGCAGTATTTT. Amino acid sequence: CASSISGGVGTDTQYF.

This clone was counted only a few times. The chain has TRBV10-1 and TRBJ2-7; 7 nucleotides line up with TRBD1. Germline CDR1 reads WNHNN; CDR2 reads SYGVQD (reference sequence). The V and J ends lost 6 bases and 3 bases, in that order; junction bases with no gene match: 14. The CDR3 spans 16 residues. The CDR3 nucleotides are TGCGCCAGCAGCCACGTTGGGGGCAGGGGGTGCTACGAGCAGTACTTC. As protein: CASSHVGGRGCYEQYF.

This clone was seen a few times. The chain recombines TRBV2 with TRBJ1-6, with TRBD1 matching 7 bases. Germline trimming cut 2 bases from V and 0 bases from J; bases unmatched to any gene: 4. Germline lookup yields CDR1 SNHLY and CDR2 FYNNEI. CDR3 size: 17 residues. The CDR3 DNA is TGTGCCAGCAGTGAATGGGGACAGAGCTCCTATAATTCACCCCTCCACTTT. Protein: CASSEWGQSSYNSPLHF.

This chain connects TRBV7-2 to TRBJ2-5; 16 bases map to TRBD2. Losses at the gene ends were 3 bases for V and 6 bases for J; bases not matched to a gene: 10. The length of the CDR3 is 18 residues. The germline gives CDR1 SGHTA, CDR2 FQGNSA. CDR3 nucleotide sequence: TGTGCCAGCAGCTTTACCGGGACTAGCGGGAGGGCCCGGAAGACCCAGTACTTC. Translated: CASSFTGTSGRARKTQYF.

V usage is TRBV4-3 and J usage is TRBJ2-7, with D possibly matching TRBD2 (6 bases). Deletions cut 4 bases from V and 2 bases from J, with 15 bases between. The CDR3 runs to 15 residues. Per germline, CDR1 LGHNA and CDR2 YSLEER. Here the CDR3 reads CASSPFSAGPYEQYF. CDR3 in DNA: TGCGCCAGCAGCCCCTTTTCCGCGGGACCCTACGAGCAGTACTTC.

This chain connects TRBV7-9 to TRBJ2-7; 8 bases are a match to TRBD1. Looked up from germline, CDR1 is SEHNR and CDR2 is FQNEAQ (reference sequence). Losses at the gene ends were 5 bases for V and 1 base for J; bases not matched to a gene: 7. This CDR3 has 15 amino acids. CDR3 DNA: TGTGCCAGCAGCGCGGACAGGGCTTATTCCTACGAGCAGTACTTC. Its protein is CASSADRAYSYEQYF.

This clone has a handful of counts. The chain employs TRBV2 and TRBJ1-1; maybe TRBD1 (6 bases). This CDR3 region has 12 residues. The germline V gene has CDR1 SNHLY and CDR2 FYNNEI. Deletions cut 4 bases from V and 7 bases from J, with 10 bases between. The CDR3 spells CASSGGGNEAFF. CDR3 in DNA: TGTGCCAGCAGTGGAGGGGGAAATGAAGCTTTCTTT.

The sample holds a few counts of this clone. This chain uses TRBV5-1 with TRBJ1-1, with a possible D match to TRBD1 (5 bases). Germline CDR1 SGHRS, CDR2 YFSETQ. The CDR3 covers 14 residues. Trimming shortened V by 0 bases and J by 4 bases, and 10 bases separated the two germline ends. The CDR3 DNA sequence: TGCGCCAGCAGCTTGGTTGGGGGGAGCACTGAAGCTTTCTTT. As protein: CASSLVGGSTEAFF.

V and J are TRBV28 and TRBJ1-2; 7 bases are shared with TRBD1. The CDR3 has 13 residues. Germline loops: CDR1 MDHEN, CDR2 SYDVKM. J lost 3 bases, V lost 3 bases, and 1 base had no gene match. The DNA of the CDR3 is TGTGCCAGCAGTTTCACAGGGGACTATGGCTACACCTTC. Residues: CASSFTGDYGYTF.

This clone is a singleton in its sample. The chain uses TRBV21-1 and TRBJ2-3; the listed D gene, TRBD2, was not tested against the DNA. TRBV21-1 is marked as a pseudogene. CDR3 size: 20 residues. The CDR3 DNA reads TGTGCCAGCAGCAGGGGACTAGCGGGGCGGAGCAACCCTAGCACAGATACGCAGTATTTT. As protein: CASSRGLAGRSNPSTDTQYF.